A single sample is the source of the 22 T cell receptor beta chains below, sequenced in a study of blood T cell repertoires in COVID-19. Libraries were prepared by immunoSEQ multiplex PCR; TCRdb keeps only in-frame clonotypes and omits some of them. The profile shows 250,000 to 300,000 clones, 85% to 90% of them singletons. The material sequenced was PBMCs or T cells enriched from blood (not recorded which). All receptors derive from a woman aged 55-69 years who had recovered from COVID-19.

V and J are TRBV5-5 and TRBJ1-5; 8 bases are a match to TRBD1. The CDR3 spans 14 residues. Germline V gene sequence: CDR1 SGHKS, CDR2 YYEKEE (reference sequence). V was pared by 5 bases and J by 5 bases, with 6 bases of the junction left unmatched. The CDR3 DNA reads TGTGCCAGCAGAACGGGACAGGTCCATCAGCCCCAGCATTTT. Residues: CASRTGQVHQPQHF.

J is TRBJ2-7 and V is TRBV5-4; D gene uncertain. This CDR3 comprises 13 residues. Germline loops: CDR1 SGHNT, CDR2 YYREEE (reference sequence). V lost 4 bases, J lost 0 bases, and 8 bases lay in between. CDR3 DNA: TGTGCCAGCAGCCGGGTGGACTCCTACGAGCAGTACTTC. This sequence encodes CASSRVDSYEQYF.

Written as DNA, the CDR3 is TGCGCCAGCAGCTTGGGTCTAGCGGGGGTCACAGATACGCAGTATTTT. It encodes CASSLGLAGVTDTQYF. The V and J genes are TRBV5-1 and TRBJ2-3, with 10 nucleotides matching TRBD2. Germline V CDR1 and CDR2: SGHRS, YFSETQ. With V trimmed by 0 bases and J by 2 bases, 3 bases remained unmatched. The CDR3 has 16 amino acids.

CDR3 DNA: TGTGCCAGCAGCTCCCAAAATGGGGGGGGCTCCTACAATGAGCAGTTCTTC. It encodes CASSSQNGGGSYNEQFF. The V and J genes are TRBV11-2 and TRBJ2-1; 7 bases line up with TRBD2. After removal of 4 bases from V and 0 bases from J, the junction contained 9 bases not matched to a gene. Germline lookup yields CDR1 SGHAT and CDR2 FQNNGV. The CDR3 loop spans 17 amino acids. The full variable domain, rest sourced from reference TRBV11-2 and TRBJ2-1, is EAGVAQSPRYKIIEKRQSVAFWCNPISGHATLYWYQQILGQGPKLLIQFQNNGVVDDSQLPKDRFSAERLKGVDSTLKIQPAKLEDSAVYLCASSSQNGGGSYNEQFFGPGTRLTVL.

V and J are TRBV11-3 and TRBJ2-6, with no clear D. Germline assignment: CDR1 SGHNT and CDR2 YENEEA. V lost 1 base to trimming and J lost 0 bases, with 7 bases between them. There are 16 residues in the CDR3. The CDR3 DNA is TGTGCCAGCAGCTTAGTCGTAGCCTCTGGGGCCAACGTCCTGACTTTC. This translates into CASSLVVASGANVLTF.

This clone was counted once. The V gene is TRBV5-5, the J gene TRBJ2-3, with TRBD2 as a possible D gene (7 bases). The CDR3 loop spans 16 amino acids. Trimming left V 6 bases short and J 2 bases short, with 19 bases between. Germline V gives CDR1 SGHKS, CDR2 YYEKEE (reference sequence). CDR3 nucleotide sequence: TGTGCCAGCACGGTACAAGGGGGGGCTGACACAGATACGCAGTATTTT. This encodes CASTVQGGADTDTQYF. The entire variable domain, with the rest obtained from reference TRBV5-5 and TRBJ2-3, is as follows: DAGVTQSPTHLIKTRGQQVTLRCSPISGHKSVSWYQQVLGQGPQFIFQYYEKEERGRGNFPDRFSARQFPNYSSELNVNALLLGDSALYLCASTVQGGADTDTQYFGPGTRLTVL.

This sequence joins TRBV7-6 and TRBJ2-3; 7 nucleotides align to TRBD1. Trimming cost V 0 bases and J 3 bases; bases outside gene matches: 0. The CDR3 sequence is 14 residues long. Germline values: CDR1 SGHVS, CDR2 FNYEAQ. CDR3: CASSLAQGTDTQYF. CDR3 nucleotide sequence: TGTGCCAGCAGCTTAGCACAGGGGACAGATACGCAGTATTTT. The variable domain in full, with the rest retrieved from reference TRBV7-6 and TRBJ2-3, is GAGVSQSPRYKVTKRGQDVALRCDPISGHVSLYWYRQALGQGPEFLTYFNYEAQQDKSGLPNDRFSAERPEGSISTLTIQRTEQRDSAMYRCASSLAQGTDTQYFGPGTRLTVL.

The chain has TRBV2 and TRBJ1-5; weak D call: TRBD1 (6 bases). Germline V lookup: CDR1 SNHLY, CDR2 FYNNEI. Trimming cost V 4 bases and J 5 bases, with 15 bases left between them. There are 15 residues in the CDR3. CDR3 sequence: CASSVGGDTDQPQHF. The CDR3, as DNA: TGTGCCAGCAGTGTAGGGGGGGACACCGATCAGCCCCAGCATTTT.

The CDR3: CASRGGVRAQHF. The CDR3 region has the DNA TGTGCCAGCAGGGGAGGGGTTCGGGCCCAGCATTTT. This chain links TRBV28 with TRBJ1-5; tentatively, D is TRBD1 (5 bases). This CDR3 spans 12 amino acids. CDR1 and CDR2 from the germline V gene are MDHEN and SYDVKM. The V gene lost 6 bases and the J gene lost 11 bases, with 14 bases spanning the gap.

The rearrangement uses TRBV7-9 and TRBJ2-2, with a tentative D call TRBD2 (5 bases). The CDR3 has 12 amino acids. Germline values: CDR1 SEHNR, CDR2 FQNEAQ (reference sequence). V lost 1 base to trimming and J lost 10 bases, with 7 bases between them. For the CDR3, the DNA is TGTGCCAGCAGCTTAGTAGCGACGGAGCTGTTTTTT. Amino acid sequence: CASSLVATELFF.

The CDR3 is CASSVRGDYNEQFF. Written as DNA, the CDR3 is TGTGCCAGCAGCGTGCGGGGGGACTACAATGAGCAGTTCTTC. This chain joins TRBV9 and TRBJ2-1, with TRBD2 identical over 8 bases. CDR1 and CDR2 from the germline V gene are SGDLS and YYNGEE. This CDR3 has 14 residues. V trimming: 2 bases; J trimming: 3 bases; junction bases outside the gene matches: 1.

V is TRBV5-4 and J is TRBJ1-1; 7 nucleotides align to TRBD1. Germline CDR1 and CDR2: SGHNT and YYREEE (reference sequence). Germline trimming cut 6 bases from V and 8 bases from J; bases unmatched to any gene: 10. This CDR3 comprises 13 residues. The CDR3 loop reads CASTSRGGQEAFF. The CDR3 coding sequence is TGTGCCAGCACCTCCCGAGGGGGCCAGGAAGCTTTCTTT.

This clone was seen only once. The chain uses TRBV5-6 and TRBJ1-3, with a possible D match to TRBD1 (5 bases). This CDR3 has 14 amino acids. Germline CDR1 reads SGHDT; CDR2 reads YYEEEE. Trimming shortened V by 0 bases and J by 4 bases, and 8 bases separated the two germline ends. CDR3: CASSLGGAGNTIYF. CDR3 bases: TGTGCCAGCAGCTTGGGTGGGGCCGGAAACACCATATATTTT.

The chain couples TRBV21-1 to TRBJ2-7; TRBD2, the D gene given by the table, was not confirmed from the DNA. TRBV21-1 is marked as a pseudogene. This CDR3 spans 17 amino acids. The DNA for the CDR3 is TGTGCCAGCAGCTTTAATCTTAGCGGGAGTATTACCTACGAGCAGTACTTC. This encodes CASSFNLSGSITYEQYF.

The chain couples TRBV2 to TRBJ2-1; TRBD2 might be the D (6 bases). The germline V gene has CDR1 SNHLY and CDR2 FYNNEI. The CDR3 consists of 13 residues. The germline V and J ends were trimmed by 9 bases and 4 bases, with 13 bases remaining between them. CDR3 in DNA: TGTGCCAGTACCTTTAGCGGTTACAATGAGCAGTTCTTC. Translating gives CASTFSGYNEQFF.

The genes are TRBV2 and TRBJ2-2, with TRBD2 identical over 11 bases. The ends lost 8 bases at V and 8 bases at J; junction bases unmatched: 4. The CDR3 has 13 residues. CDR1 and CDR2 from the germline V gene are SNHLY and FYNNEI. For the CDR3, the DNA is TGTGCCAGCGGGGGACTAGCGGAAGGGGAGCTGTTTTTT. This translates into CASGGLAEGELFF.

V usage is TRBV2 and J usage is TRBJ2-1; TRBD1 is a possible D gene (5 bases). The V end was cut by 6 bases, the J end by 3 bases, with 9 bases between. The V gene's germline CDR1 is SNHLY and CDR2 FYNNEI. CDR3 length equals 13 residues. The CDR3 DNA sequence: TGTGCCAGCAGGGACACGTTCTACAATGAGCAGTTCTTC. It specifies CASRDTFYNEQFF.

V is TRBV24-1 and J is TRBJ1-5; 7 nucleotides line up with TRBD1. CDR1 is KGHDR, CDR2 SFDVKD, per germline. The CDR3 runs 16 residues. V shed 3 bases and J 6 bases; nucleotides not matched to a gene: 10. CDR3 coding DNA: TGTGCCACCAGTGATCGTAGACAGGGAGGCGTTCAGCCCCAGCATTTT. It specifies CATSDRRQGGVQPQHF.

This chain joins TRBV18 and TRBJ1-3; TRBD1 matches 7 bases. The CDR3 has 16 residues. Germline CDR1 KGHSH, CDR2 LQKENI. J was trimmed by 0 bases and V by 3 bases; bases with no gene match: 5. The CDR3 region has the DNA TGTGCCAGCTCACCGTCGACAGGGCACTCTGGAAACACCATATATTTT. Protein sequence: CASSPSTGHSGNTIYF.

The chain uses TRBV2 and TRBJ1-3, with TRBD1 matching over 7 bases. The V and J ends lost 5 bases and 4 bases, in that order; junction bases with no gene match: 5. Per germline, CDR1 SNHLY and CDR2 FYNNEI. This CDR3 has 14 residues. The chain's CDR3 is CASSYTGAGNTIYF. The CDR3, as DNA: TGTGCCAGCAGTTATACAGGGGCGGGAAACACCATATATTTT. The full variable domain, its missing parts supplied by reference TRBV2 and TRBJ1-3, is EPEVTQTPSHQVTQMGQEVILRCVPISNHLYFYWYRQILGQKVEFLVSFYNNEISEKSEIFDDQFSVERPDGSNFTLKIRSTKLEDSAMYFCASSYTGAGNTIYFGEGSWLTVV.

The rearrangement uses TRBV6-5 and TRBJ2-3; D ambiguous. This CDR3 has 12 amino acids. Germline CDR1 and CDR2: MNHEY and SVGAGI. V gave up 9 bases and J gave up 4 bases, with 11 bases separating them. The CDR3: CARIGGADTQYF. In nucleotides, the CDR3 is TGTGCCAGGATCGGTGGTGCAGATACGCAGTATTTT.

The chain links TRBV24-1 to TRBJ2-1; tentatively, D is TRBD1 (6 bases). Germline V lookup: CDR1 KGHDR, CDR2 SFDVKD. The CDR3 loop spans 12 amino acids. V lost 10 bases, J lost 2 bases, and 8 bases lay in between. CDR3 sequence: CATGHAYNEQFF. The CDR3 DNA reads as TGTGCCACGGGACACGCCTACAATGAGCAGTTCTTC.